Following are 27 T cell receptor beta chains from one sample sequenced in a study of OX40 agonist ivuxolimab in advanced cancers. TCRdb keeps only in-frame clones here, not all; method: immunoSEQ multiplex PCR. The repertoire consists of under 20,000 clones, with 85% to 90% occurring once and the leading ten covering roughly a third. Sequencing was performed on CD4+ or CD8+ T cells sorted from blood, taken in a trial of the OX40 agonist ivuxolimab. These receptor sequences come from an adult with an advanced solid tumor such as melanoma, head and neck, liver or kidney cancer.

The chain has TRBV29-1 and TRBJ1-2, with 7 bases matching TRBD1. From germline, CDR1 is SQVTM and CDR2 ANQGSEA. The CDR3 length is 13 residues. The J segment lost 7 bases and the V segment lost 6 bases, leaving 11 bases of the junction unmatched. This chain's CDR3 is CSVPTGSSAGYTF. The CDR3, as DNA: TGCAGCGTACCGACAGGGAGCTCGGCTGGCTACACCTTC.

The V and J genes are TRBV2 and TRBJ2-1; a weak D match, TRBD2 (6 bases). With 7 bases removed from V and 7 bases from J, the gap between germline ends came to 14 bases. From germline, CDR1 is SNHLY and CDR2 FYNNEI. The CDR3 sequence is 13 residues long. CDR3 nucleotide sequence: TGTGCCAGCAACAAGAAGGAGGGTAATGAGCAGTTCTTC. This sequence encodes CASNKKEGNEQFF.

The J gene is TRBJ2-6, the V gene TRBV6-6; 7 bases match TRBD1. The CDR3 extends over 15 amino acids. Germline V lookup: CDR1 MNHNY, CDR2 SVGAGI (reference sequence). The junction had 3 bases not matched to a gene; V was cut back by 6 bases and J by 1 base. CDR3 nucleotides: TGTGCCAGCAGCTTGACAGGGTCTGGGGCCAACGTCCTGACTTTC. Protein: CASSLTGSGANVLTF.

This sequence joins TRBV30 and TRBJ2-2; 9 nucleotides agree with TRBD2. This CDR3 contains 15 residues. V was pared by 8 bases and J by 1 base, with 8 bases of the junction left unmatched. Germline V gives CDR1 GTSNPN, CDR2 SVGIG (reference sequence). The CDR3 loop is CASSVLAGNTGELFF. Written as DNA, the CDR3 is TGTGCCAGCAGCGTACTAGCGGGGAACACCGGGGAGCTGTTTTTT.

The V and J genes are TRBV5-4 and TRBJ1-2, with D tentatively TRBD1 (6 bases). CDR1 and CDR2 (germline): SGHNT, YYREEE (reference sequence). This CDR3 region has 14 residues. The germline V and J ends were trimmed by 2 bases and 3 bases, with 11 bases remaining between them. CDR3 loop: CASSLQGGHYGYTF. DNA of the CDR3: TGTGCCAGCAGCTTACAGGGAGGGCACTATGGCTACACCTTC.

This clone is medium-sized within its sample. The sample has other DNA sequences that encode this CDR3 too. The V call is TRBV28, the J call TRBJ2-1; 8 bases map to TRBD1. Germline CDR1 and CDR2: MDHEN and SYDVKM. There are 16 residues in the CDR3. V lost 3 bases and J lost 8; bases outside the gene matches: 12. This CDR3 reads CASSFPPDRVSDEQFF. Written as DNA, the CDR3 is TGTGCCAGCAGTTTCCCGCCGGACAGGGTTAGCGATGAGCAGTTCTTC.

The genes are TRBV2 and TRBJ2-1; no clear D gene. This CDR3 has 14 residues. From germline, CDR1 is SNHLY and CDR2 FYNNEI. Trimming took 0 bases from V and 8 from J, leaving 11 bases between them. In DNA, the CDR3 is TGTGCCAGCAGTGAAGCGGTAACCTATGATGAGCAGTTCTTC. Its translation: CASSEAVTYDEQFF. The full variable domain, in which reference TRBV2 and TRBJ2-1 provide the parts outside the CDR3, is EPEVTQTPSHQVTQMGQEVILRCVPISNHLYFYWYRQILGQKVEFLVSFYNNEISEKSEIFDDQFSVERPDGSNFTLKIRSTKLEDSAMYFCASSEAVTYDEQFFGPGTRLTVL.

The V call is TRBV30, the J call TRBJ2-1, with 9 bases lining up with TRBD2. Germline V gives CDR1 GTSNPN, CDR2 SVGIG (reference sequence). With V trimmed by 0 bases and J by 9 bases, 9 bases remained unmatched. The length of the CDR3 is 15 residues. The CDR3 sequence: CAWSVCSGRACEQFF. For the CDR3, the DNA is TGTGCCTGGAGTGTGTGTAGCGGGAGAGCCTGTGAGCAGTTCTTC.

V gene TRBV7-9 combines with J gene TRBJ2-2, with 11 bases fitting TRBD2. The CDR3 has 16 amino acids. The junction had 6 bases not matched to a gene; V was cut back by 5 bases and J by 4 bases. From germline, CDR1 is SEHNR and CDR2 FQNEAQ (reference sequence). The CDR3 DNA reads as TGTGCCAGCAGCCGTGTACTAGCGGGAGTCACCGGGGAGCTGTTTTTT. It translates to CASSRVLAGVTGELFF.

The V and J genes are TRBV5-1 and TRBJ1-1, with 8 bases aligning to TRBD1. CDR3 size: 13 residues. V trimming: 2 bases; J trimming: 7 bases; junction bases outside the gene matches: 4. CDR1 is SGHRS and CDR2 is YFSETQ in the germline V gene. The CDR3 sequence is CASSFFGQGEAFF. Here the CDR3 DNA reads TGCGCCAGCAGCTTTTTCGGACAGGGTGAAGCTTTCTTT.

The rearrangement joins TRBV27 to TRBJ2-3; either TRBD1 or TRBD2 may fit D (5 bases each). This CDR3 region has 16 residues. The V end was cut by 2 bases, the J end by 0 bases, with 12 bases between. The V gene's germline CDR1 is MNHEY and CDR2 SMNVEV (reference sequence). The CDR3 region is CASSLGGGYSTDTQYF. CDR3 nucleotide sequence: TGTGCCAGCAGTTTAGGGGGTGGGTATAGCACAGATACGCAGTATTTT.

This clone has a single count. This chain links TRBV9 with TRBJ1-4, with D uncertain. Germline-derived CDR1 and CDR2 are SGDLS and YYNGEE. Between the trimmed V and J ends, which lost 0 bases and 8 bases, there was a span of 14 bases. The CDR3 length is 15 residues. The CDR3 coding sequence is TGTGCCAGCAGCGTAGGGTCGGCGAGTAGCGAAAAACTGTTTTTT. Its translation: CASSVGSASSEKLFF. The full variable domain, its missing parts supplied by reference TRBV9 and TRBJ1-4, is DSGVTQTPKHLITATGQRVTLRCSPRSGDLSVYWYQQSLDQGLQFLIQYYNGEERAKGNILERFSAQQFPDLHSELNLSSLELGDSALYFCASSVGSASSEKLFFGSGTQLSVL.

The genes are TRBV28 and TRBJ2-1; TRBD2 matches 10 bases. The V segment lost 7 bases and the J segment 0 bases; nucleotides outside the gene matches: 3. Per germline, CDR1 MDHEN and CDR2 SYDVKM. The CDR3 has 15 residues. CDR3 residues: CASKEREGSYNEQFF. DNA of the CDR3: TGTGCCAGCAAGGAGCGGGAGGGCTCCTACAATGAGCAGTTCTTC.

The chain joins TRBV5-8 to TRBJ1-3; the D gene is possibly TRBD1 (6 bases). The CDR3 spans 15 residues. The germline gives CDR1 SGHTS, CDR2 YDEGEE. Trimming cost V 4 bases and J 0 bases, with 11 bases left between them. The DNA for the CDR3 is TGTGCCAGCAGCGGACAGAGCAACTCTGGAAACACCATATATTTT. This translates into CASSGQSNSGNTIYF.

The chain recombines TRBV7-6 with TRBJ2-7; D not resolved. Deletions cut 3 bases from V and 1 base from J, with 7 bases between. CDR3 length: 13 amino acids. From germline, CDR1 is SGHVS and CDR2 FNYEAQ. The CDR3 DNA reads as TGTGCCAGCAGCTTGGATGATTCCTACGAGCAGTACTTC. Translated, it gives CASSLDDSYEQYF.

V and J are TRBV5-6 and TRBJ1-1; no clear D. Per germline, CDR1 SGHDT and CDR2 YYEEEE. Trimming took off 1 base at V and 1 base at J, with 5 bases between the two ends. The CDR3 spans 13 residues. The CDR3 DNA reads as TGTGCCAGCAGCTTGATTGGGAACACTGAAGCTTTCTTT. Its protein is CASSLIGNTEAFF.

This sequence joins TRBV7-6 and TRBJ2-1; the D is unclear. Germline V lookup: CDR1 SGHVS, CDR2 FNYEAQ. The CDR3 has 13 amino acids. V gave up 5 bases and J gave up 6 bases, with 11 bases separating them. The CDR3 is CASSGSYLNEQFF. CDR3 in DNA: TGTGCCAGCAGCGGTAGCTACCTCAATGAGCAGTTCTTC.

The chain links TRBV9 to TRBJ2-3; 8 nucleotides agree with TRBD2. The junction had 10 bases not matched to a gene; V was cut back by 4 bases and J by 6 bases. Germline loops: CDR1 SGDLS, CDR2 YYNGEE. This CDR3 contains 15 residues. CDR3 sequence: CASSPLRAGGDTQYF. CDR3 coding DNA: TGTGCCAGCAGCCCTCTACGGGCGGGAGGTGATACGCAGTATTTT.

The V and J genes are TRBV28 and TRBJ1-2, with D possibly being TRBD1 (6 bases). CDR1 and CDR2 (germline): MDHEN, SYDVKM. Deletions cut 5 bases from V and 4 bases from J, with 14 bases between. The CDR3 is 14 amino acids. The CDR3 nucleotides are TGTGCCAGCAGTAACCTGGACAGCAGCTATGGCTACACCTTC. As protein: CASSNLDSSYGYTF.

This clone was seen a single time. The chain has TRBV27 and TRBJ2-7, with unresolved D. V was shortened by 3 bases and J by 2 bases, with 11 bases between the two germline ends. The germline V gene encodes CDR1 MNHEY and CDR2 SMNVEV (reference sequence). The CDR3 runs to 14 residues. CDR3 protein: CASSFGQSPYEQYF. The CDR3 nucleotides read TGTGCCAGCAGTTTTGGCCAGAGCCCCTACGAGCAGTACTTC.

The J gene is TRBJ2-7, the V gene TRBV4-1, with TRBD1 matching 8 bases. Germline V gene sequence: CDR1 MGHRA, CDR2 YSYEKL. The ends lost 0 bases at V and 4 bases at J; junction bases unmatched: 5. The CDR3 sequence is 15 residues long. CDR3 nucleotides: TGCGCCAGCAGCCAAGAAAGGGACAGGTTTTACGAGCAGTACTTC. Translation gives CASSQERDRFYEQYF.

This chain joins TRBV9 and TRBJ2-7; 8 nucleotides match TRBD1. CDR3 length equals 14 residues. CDR1 is SGDLS and CDR2 is YYNGEE in the germline V gene. J lost 5 bases, V lost 5 bases, and 9 bases had no gene match. The chain's CDR3 is CASSQAGQGHEQYF. CDR3 nucleotides: TGTGCCAGCAGTCAAGCCGGACAGGGCCACGAGCAGTACTTC.

V gene TRBV6-5 combines with J gene TRBJ2-7; D may be TRBD2 (6 bases). V dropped 0 bases and J dropped 6 bases, with 12 bases sitting between them. Germline-derived CDR1 and CDR2 are MNHEY and SVGAGI. The CDR3 sequence is 14 residues long. CDR3 nucleotides: TGTGCCAGCAGTTACTCGGGCGGGGTAGGCGAGCAGTACTTC. Its translation is CASSYSGGVGEQYF.

The genes are TRBV19 and TRBJ2-1; no reliable D call. The length of the CDR3 is 12 residues. V lost 5 bases, J lost 6 bases, and 8 bases lay in between. Germline CDR1 reads LNHDA; CDR2 reads SQIVND (reference sequence). The CDR3 sequence is CASSAKTNEQFF. CDR3 sequence (DNA): TGTGCCAGTAGTGCGAAGACCAATGAGCAGTTCTTC. The whole variable domain, remainder taken from reference TRBV19 and TRBJ2-1, is DGGITQSPKYLFRKEGQNVTLSCEQNLNHDAMYWYRQDPGQGLRLIYYSQIVNDFQKGDIAEGYSVSREKKESFPLTVTSAQKNPTAFYLCASSAKTNEQFFGPGTRLTVL.

There are a few counts of this clone. The V gene is TRBV29-1, the J gene TRBJ2-1, with 7 bases fitting TRBD1. Germline values: CDR1 SQVTM, CDR2 ANQGSEA. The CDR3 is 11 residues long. J lost 3 bases, V lost 7 bases, and 0 bases had no gene match. The CDR3 DNA reads as TGCAGCGGGGACAGCTACAATGAGCAGTTCTTC. Translation gives CSGDSYNEQFF.

CDR3 region: CASRGPGQGVPDTQYF. CDR3 coding DNA: TGTGCCAGTCGAGGCCCGGGACAGGGGGTGCCAGATACGCAGTATTTT. V is TRBV19 and J is TRBJ2-3, with 11 nucleotides matching TRBD1. V was pared by 8 bases and J by 4 bases, with 11 bases of the junction left unmatched. The CDR3 loop spans 16 amino acids. Germline V gene sequence: CDR1 LNHDA, CDR2 SQIVND (reference sequence).

V and J are TRBV11-2 and TRBJ2-7; TRBD2 is a possible D gene (6 bases). CDR1 SGHAT and CDR2 FQNNGV come from the germline V gene. This CDR3 has 15 residues. V gave up 5 bases and J gave up 0 bases, with 14 bases separating them. The CDR3 here is CASSLFVGGSYEQYF. Here the CDR3 DNA reads TGTGCCAGCAGCCTCTTTGTGGGAGGCTCCTACGAGCAGTACTTC. Based on the CDR3 plus reference TRBV11-2 and TRBJ2-7, the full variable domain is EAGVAQSPRYKIIEKRQSVAFWCNPISGHATLYWYQQILGQGPKLLIQFQNNGVVDDSQLPKDRFSAERLKGVDSTLKIQPAKLEDSAVYLCASSLFVGGSYEQYFGPGTRLTVT.